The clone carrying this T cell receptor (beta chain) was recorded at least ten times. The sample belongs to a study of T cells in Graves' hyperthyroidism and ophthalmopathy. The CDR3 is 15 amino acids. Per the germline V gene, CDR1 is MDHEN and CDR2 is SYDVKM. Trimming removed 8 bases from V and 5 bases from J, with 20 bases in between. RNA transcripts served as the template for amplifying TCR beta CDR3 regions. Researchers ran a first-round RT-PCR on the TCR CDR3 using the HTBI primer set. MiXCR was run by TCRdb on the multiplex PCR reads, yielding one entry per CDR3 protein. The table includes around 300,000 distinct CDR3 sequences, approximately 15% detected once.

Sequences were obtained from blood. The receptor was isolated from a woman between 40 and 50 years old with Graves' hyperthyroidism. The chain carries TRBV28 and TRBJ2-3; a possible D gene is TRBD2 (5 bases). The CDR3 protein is CASEDSARPGDTQYF. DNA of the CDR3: TGTGCCAGCGAGGATAGCGCCAGACCGGGAGATACGCAGTATTTT.